The 22 T cell receptor beta chains below come from one sample, sequenced in a study of T cells after yellow fever vaccination. MiXCR was run by TCRdb on the 5' RACE reads, yielding one entry per CDR3 protein. The sample shows 250,000 or so distinct CDR3 sequences, 3.6% of them seen only once. This specimen consisted of PBMCs, obtained 15 days after the yellow fever booster vaccination. All receptors come from a man aged 18 to 29 who received the YFV17D yellow fever vaccine.

In this sample, this clonotype turned up many times. The chain employs TRBV3-1 and TRBJ1-5, with no clear D. CDR3 size: 13 residues. Trimming removed 5 bases from V and 9 bases from J, with 14 bases in between. Germline CDR1 is LGHDT and CDR2 is YNNKEL (reference sequence). The CDR3 nucleotides read TGTGCCAGCAGCGAAGGGCCCCCCGGGCCCCAGCATTTT. This gives the protein CASSEGPPGPQHF.

This clonotype was recorded many times. The rearrangement links TRBV5-1 to TRBJ2-1; possible D gene TRBD1, 6 bases. Trimming left V 2 bases short and J 9 bases short, with 9 bases between. The CDR3 loop spans 12 amino acids. Looked up from germline, CDR1 is SGHRS and CDR2 is YFSETQ. The CDR3 sequence: CASSFRGSEQFF. Here the CDR3 DNA reads TGCGCCAGCAGCTTCAGGGGCTCTGAGCAGTTCTTC.

This clonotype showed up many times. The J gene is TRBJ2-3, the V gene TRBV18; no definite D call. Germline CDR1 reads KGHSH; CDR2 reads LQKENI. The CDR3 totals 12 residues. V lost 3 bases and J lost 5, with 6 bases in between. The CDR3 here is CASSPLLDTQYF. CDR3 nucleotide sequence: TGTGCCAGCTCACCTCTACTAGATACGCAGTATTTT.

Ten or more counts support this clonotype. The V gene is TRBV3-1, the J gene TRBJ1-5, with D uncertain. Germline assignment: CDR1 LGHDT and CDR2 YNNKEL (reference sequence). The CDR3 runs 17 residues. V lost 1 base to trimming and J lost 1 base, with 14 bases between them. The CDR3 protein is CASSQGSGVRSNQPQHF. The DNA for the CDR3 is TGTGCCAGCAGCCAAGGGTCTGGTGTGCGCAGCAATCAGCCCCAGCATTTT.

This clonotype occurred many times. This chain links TRBV2 with TRBJ2-1, with 7 bases aligning to TRBD1. CDR1 and CDR2 from the germline V gene are SNHLY and FYNNEI. The CDR3 covers 14 residues. J lost 8 bases, V lost 7 bases, and 11 bases had no gene match. In DNA, the CDR3 is TGTGCCAGCACGTCACGACAGGGTTGGGATGAGCAGTTCTTC. Residues: CASTSRQGWDEQFF.

The rearrangement uses TRBV6-2 or TRBV6-3 and TRBJ1-1; D gene uncertain. Germline CDR1 and CDR2: MNHEY and SVGEGT. The V gene lost 4 bases and the J gene lost 3 bases, with 9 bases spanning the gap. CDR3 length: 13 amino acids. This CDR3 is CASSSEWYTEAFF. The CDR3 DNA reads as TGTGCCAGCAGTTCCGAATGGTACACTGAAGCTTTCTTT.

This chain joins TRBV20-1 and TRBJ1-2, with a possible D match to TRBD1 (5 bases). Deletions cut 3 bases from V and 4 bases from J, with 9 bases between. The CDR3 has 12 amino acids. Germline V lookup: CDR1 DFQATT, CDR2 SNEGSKA (reference sequence). CDR3 in DNA: TGCAGTGCTAGTTACGGGGGCTATGGCTACACCTTC. Translated, it gives CSASYGGYGYTF.

This clonotype was detected ten times or more. The chain combines TRBV4-2 with TRBJ2-5, with 13 positions matching TRBD2. This CDR3 comprises 17 residues. With V trimmed by 3 bases and J by 5 bases, 9 bases remained unmatched. Germline CDR1 LGHNA, CDR2 YNFKEQ. CDR3 in amino acids: CASSQADTSGGAETQYF. In nucleotides, the CDR3 is TGTGCCAGCAGCCAGGCCGATACTAGCGGGGGGGCGGAGACCCAGTACTTC.

This clonotype was counted ten times or more. The chain combines TRBV7-2 with TRBJ1-5; D gene ambiguous. V dropped 1 base and J dropped 1 base, with 11 bases sitting between them. CDR3 length: 16 amino acids. The germline V gene encodes CDR1 SGHTA and CDR2 FQGNSA. DNA for the CDR3: TGTGCCAGCAGCTTAGGTTTCGTGATGAGCAATCAGCCCCAGCATTTT. Translated: CASSLGFVMSNQPQHF. Supplemented by reference TRBV7-2 and TRBJ1-5, the full variable domain reads GAGVSQSPSNKVTEKGKDVELRCDPISGHTALYWYRQSLGQGLEFLIYFQGNSAPDKSGLPSDRFSAERTGGSVSTLTIQRTQQEDSAVYLCASSLGFVMSNQPQHFGDGTRLSIL.

This rearrangement joins TRBV15 to TRBJ2-1; D is possibly TRBD1 (6 bases). Germline values: CDR1 LNHNV, CDR2 YYDKDF (reference sequence). The CDR3 consists of 15 residues. V was pared by 5 bases and J by 0 bases, with 11 bases between. CDR3 sequence reads: CATSGAGVSYNEQFF. CDR3 nucleotide sequence: TGTGCCACCAGCGGGGCAGGGGTCTCCTACAATGAGCAGTTCTTC.

This clonotype was detected many times. The rearrangement links TRBV3-1 to TRBJ1-5; 7 nucleotides agree with TRBD1. CDR1 is LGHDT, CDR2 YNNKEL, per germline (reference sequence). Trimming cost V 4 bases and J 0 bases; bases outside gene matches: 6. CDR3 size: 16 residues. CDR3: CASSRGTAYSNQPQHF. CDR3 DNA: TGTGCCAGCAGCCGCGGGACAGCGTATAGCAATCAGCCCCAGCATTTT.

This clonotype was seen ten or more times. This chain uses TRBV29-1 with TRBJ2-1; D gene ambiguous. The V end lost 8 bases, the J end lost 0 bases, and 11 bases lay between the germline ends. Germline values: CDR1 SQVTM, CDR2 ANQGSEA. The CDR3 runs to 13 residues. This chain's CDR3 is CSTTESSYNEQFF. CDR3 coding DNA: TGCAGCACCACTGAGAGCTCCTACAATGAGCAGTTCTTC.

The table lists this clonotype with many counts. CDR3 amino acids: CASSRQGTGDSPLHF. CDR3 nucleotides: TGTGCCAGCAGCCGACAAGGGACAGGGGATTCACCCCTCCACTTT. The chain links TRBV7-2 to TRBJ1-6, with 10 bases that match TRBD1. From germline, CDR1 is SGHTA and CDR2 FQGNSA. Trimming took 5 bases from V and 8 from J; bases not matched to a gene: 6. The CDR3 is 15 residues long.

The rearrangement links TRBV20-1 to TRBJ1-1; D unclear. CDR1 is DFQATT, CDR2 SNEGSKA, per germline (reference sequence). The V gene lost 5 bases and the J gene lost 2 bases, with 18 bases spanning the gap. The CDR3 is 15 amino acids. DNA of the CDR3: TGCAGTGCTCGAAGTCAGGAAGTCACCAACACTGAAGCTTTCTTT. Residues: CSARSQEVTNTEAFF.

This clonotype was recorded at least ten times. The chain uses TRBV5-1 and TRBJ2-2; possibly TRBD1 or TRBD2 for D (6 bases each). CDR3 length: 15 amino acids. The germline gives CDR1 SGHRS, CDR2 YFSETQ. Trimming stripped 4 bases from V and 1 base from J, with 11 bases between. The DNA for the CDR3 is TGCGCCAGCAGCAGGGGGGAGAAGAACACCGGGGAGCTGTTTTTT. Translation: CASSRGEKNTGELFF.

Many counts were recorded for this clonotype. The chain has TRBV6-2 or TRBV6-3 and TRBJ1-1, with D perhaps TRBD1 (6 bases). Per germline, CDR1 MNHEY and CDR2 SVGEGT. There are 13 residues in the CDR3. V was cut by 2 bases and J by 3 bases, with 7 bases left in between. The CDR3 loop reads CASSYRGDTEAFF. In nucleotides, the CDR3 is TGTGCCAGCAGTTACAGGGGGGACACTGAAGCTTTCTTT.

This clonotype was counted many times. The CDR3 spells CATSDGQNTEAFF. In nucleotides, the CDR3 is TGTGCCACCAGTGATGGACAGAACACTGAAGCTTTCTTT. The V call is TRBV24-1, the J call TRBJ1-1; possible D gene TRBD1, 5 bases. This CDR3 contains 13 residues. The germline V gene encodes CDR1 KGHDR and CDR2 SFDVKD. The germline V and J ends were trimmed by 3 bases and 1 base, with 5 bases remaining between them.

This clonotype was observed many times. The J gene is TRBJ2-1, the V gene TRBV7-8; 7 nucleotides align to TRBD1. Germline values: CDR1 SGHVS, CDR2 FQNEAQ. This CDR3 is built from 14 residues. V was pared by 7 bases and J by 6 bases, with 9 bases of the junction left unmatched. The CDR3 DNA sequence: TGTGCCAGCAACAACTGGGACAGAGGCAATGAGCAGTTCTTC. Its protein product is CASNNWDRGNEQFF.

There are many counts of this clonotype. V and J are TRBV7-8 and TRBJ2-4, with a possible D match to TRBD1 (6 bases). Germline V lookup: CDR1 SGHVS, CDR2 FQNEAQ. V was pared by 5 bases and J by 5 bases, with 13 bases between. The CDR3 contains 14 residues. CDR3 DNA sequence: TGTGCCAGCAGCACGCACAGGGCCGAAAACATTCAGTACTTC. Protein product: CASSTHRAENIQYF.

This clonotype appeared many times. The genes are TRBV5-1 and TRBJ2-5; 13 nucleotides match TRBD2. J lost 1 base, V lost 2 bases, and 2 bases had no gene match. The CDR3 sequence is 16 residues long. Germline V gene data show CDR1 as SGHRS and CDR2 as YFSETQ. CDR3 nucleotides: TGCGCCAGCAGCTTTAGACTAGCGGGGGGCCAAGAGACCCAGTACTTC. Encoded protein: CASSFRLAGGQETQYF.

This clonotype showed up many times. The chain employs TRBV4-2 and TRBJ1-6; D is ambiguous. Trimming stripped 3 bases from V and 13 bases from J, with 10 bases between. Looked up from germline, CDR1 is LGHNA and CDR2 is YNFKEQ. This CDR3 has 12 amino acids. The CDR3 loop is CASSQVDGPLHF. The CDR3 bases are TGTGCCAGCAGCCAGGTAGATGGGCCCCTCCACTTT.

This clonotype appeared many times. The CDR3 bases are TGCGCCAGCAGCTTGGCCTCTAGTCAAGACGAGCAGTACGTC. The encoded protein is CASSLASSQDEQYV. V gene TRBV5-1 combines with J gene TRBJ2-7; D remains ambiguous. The CDR3 runs 14 residues. Per the germline V gene, CDR1 is SGHRS and CDR2 is YFSETQ. V was trimmed by 0 bases and J by 5 bases, leaving 12 bases between them.